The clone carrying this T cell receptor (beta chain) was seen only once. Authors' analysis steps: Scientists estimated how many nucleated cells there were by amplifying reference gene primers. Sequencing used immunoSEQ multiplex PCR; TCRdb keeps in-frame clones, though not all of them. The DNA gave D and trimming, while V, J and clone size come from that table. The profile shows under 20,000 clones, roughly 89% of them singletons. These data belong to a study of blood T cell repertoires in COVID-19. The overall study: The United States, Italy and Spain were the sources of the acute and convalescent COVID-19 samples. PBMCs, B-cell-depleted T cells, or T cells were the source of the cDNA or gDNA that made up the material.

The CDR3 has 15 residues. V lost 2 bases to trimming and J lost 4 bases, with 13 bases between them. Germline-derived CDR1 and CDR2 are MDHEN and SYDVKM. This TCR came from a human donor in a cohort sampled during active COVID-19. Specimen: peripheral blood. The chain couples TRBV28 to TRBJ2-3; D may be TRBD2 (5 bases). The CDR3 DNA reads TGTGCCAGCAGTTTAGCGGGCGAGGGTCCAGATACGCAGTATTTT. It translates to CASSLAGEGPDTQYF.